These 20 T cell receptor beta chains originate from one sample sequenced in a study of beta chain features in type 1 diabetes (dated by TCRdb to the late 2010s). The receptor library was made with the immunoSEQ multiplex PCR assay. The entire isolated RNA was reverse transcribed using the High Capacity cDNA Reverse Transcription Kit, and thus expressed TCRB transcripts were sequenced. Sourced from immuneACCESS, this table was stored by TCRdb with only in-frame sequences that have V and J called. A share of the clones is absent; for the studies checked, an unresolved V gene accounts for under half, and the remainder has no known explanation. Recorded for this sample are 200,000 to 250,000 clones; around 26% of them occurred a single time. The top ten constitute more than 3% of the sample. Sequenced input: central memory CD4+ T cells from blood. These receptors were collected from a man younger than 45 in good health.

V gene TRBV7-7 combines with J gene TRBJ1-1; D is ambiguous. The V end lost 4 bases, the J end lost 3 bases, and 21 bases lay between the germline ends. From germline, CDR1 is SSHAT and CDR2 FNYEAQ (reference sequence). The CDR3 runs 17 residues. CDR3 DNA sequence: TGTGCCAGCAGCTCAAATTTCTCGGCCGGGGTATACACTGAAGCTTTCTTT. Its protein product is CASSSNFSAGVYTEAFF.

The chain couples TRBV28 to TRBJ1-2; D may be TRBD1 (5 bases). V shed 2 bases and J shed 9 bases, with 10 bases lying between them. This CDR3 has 12 amino acids. Germline-derived CDR1 and CDR2 are MDHEN and SYDVKM. CDR3 sequence: CASSLSRASYTF. The CDR3 DNA sequence: TGTGCCAGCAGTTTAAGCAGGGCAAGCTACACCTTC.

This clone has just a few counts. The V call is TRBV29-1, the J call TRBJ2-7; weak D call: TRBD1 (5 bases). This CDR3 contains 13 residues. The germline V and J ends were trimmed by 7 bases and 7 bases, with 20 bases remaining between them. Per germline, CDR1 SQVTM and CDR2 ANQGSEA. CDR3 nucleotides: TGCAGCGCTCAACCAGACAGTCGCGAGGAGCAGTACTTC. This gives the protein CSAQPDSREEQYF.

This chain joins TRBV7-9 and TRBJ1-1, with no clear D. With 6 bases removed from V and 6 bases from J, the gap between germline ends came to 8 bases. The CDR3 is 11 residues long. Germline V gene sequence: CDR1 SEHNR, CDR2 FQNEAQ (reference sequence). CDR3 sequence reads: CASSRSAEAFF. CDR3 coding DNA: TGTGCCAGCAGTCGTAGTGCTGAAGCTTTCTTT.

This clone came up a few times. The chain employs TRBV28 and TRBJ2-3, with D perhaps matching TRBD2 (6 bases). The V and J ends lost 4 bases and 4 bases respectively, with 18 bases between them. In germline, CDR1 is MDHEN, CDR2 SYDVKM. The CDR3 is 16 residues long. The chain's CDR3 is CASSSPWGEAADTQYF. CDR3 sequence (DNA): TGTGCCAGCAGTTCGCCTTGGGGGGAAGCGGCAGATACGCAGTATTTT.

V and J are TRBV18 and TRBJ1-1; D not resolved. Looked up from germline, CDR1 is KGHSH and CDR2 is LQKENI. Trimming stripped 3 bases from V and 5 bases from J, with 19 bases between. The CDR3 runs to 16 residues. CDR3: CASSPQNLRSGTEAFF. The CDR3 nucleotides read TGTGCCAGCTCACCGCAAAACTTGAGGAGTGGGACTGAAGCTTTCTTT.

This clone was detected only a few times. The gene calls are TRBV7-2 and TRBJ2-1, with TRBD2 matching over 11 bases. From germline, CDR1 is SGHTA and CDR2 FQGNSA. Unmatched junction bases numbered 9, after V lost 5 bases and J lost 3 bases. This CDR3 region has 17 residues. CDR3 in DNA: TGTGCCAGCAGCCCGAAGACTAGCGGGGAGAACTACAATGAGCAGTTCTTC. It codes for CASSPKTSGENYNEQFF.

This rearrangement joins TRBV28 to TRBJ2-7; 9 nucleotides align to TRBD1. With V trimmed by 6 bases and J by 5 bases, 8 bases remained unmatched. This CDR3 is built from 14 residues. Germline V CDR1 and CDR2: MDHEN, SYDVKM. For the CDR3, the DNA is TGTGCCAGCAGCCGCGGGACAGGGATCCACGAGCAGTACTTC. Protein: CASSRGTGIHEQYF.

The CDR3 nucleotides read TGTGCCTGGAATCAGAACACTGAAGCTTTCTTT. Protein: CAWNQNTEAFF. V usage is TRBV30 and J usage is TRBJ1-1; no definite D call. V shed 4 bases and J shed 1 base, with 4 bases lying between them. CDR3 length equals 11 residues. Germline V CDR1 and CDR2: GTSNPN, SVGIG (reference sequence).

The rearrangement uses TRBV29-1 and TRBJ1-1; D is uncertain. This CDR3 is 11 amino acids long. Germline-derived CDR1 and CDR2 are SQVTM and ANQGSEA. Between the trimmed V and J ends, which lost 7 bases and 0 bases, there was a span of 6 bases. CDR3 region: CSAAMNTEAFF. Here the CDR3 DNA reads TGCAGCGCCGCCATGAACACTGAAGCTTTCTTT.

The rearrangement links TRBV7-9 to TRBJ2-1; D may match TRBD1 or TRBD2 (6 bases each). This CDR3 has 14 residues. CDR1 SEHNR and CDR2 FQNEAQ come from the germline V gene (reference sequence). Trimming stripped 3 bases from V and 7 bases from J, with 13 bases between. CDR3 residues: CASSLMGGPNEQFF. DNA for the CDR3: TGTGCCAGCAGCTTGATGGGGGGCCCTAATGAGCAGTTCTTC.

This CDR3 is CASSSTSGTPSDTQYF. Written as DNA, the CDR3 is TGTGCCAGCAGCTCGACTAGCGGGACACCTTCAGATACGCAGTATTTT. The rearrangement uses TRBV7-9 and TRBJ2-3; 11 bases line up with TRBD2. V dropped 4 bases and J dropped 4; count of bases not matched to a gene: 7. CDR1 is SEHNR and CDR2 is FQNEAQ in the germline V gene (reference sequence). The CDR3 consists of 16 residues.

This clone was detected a few times. This chain links TRBV30 with TRBJ2-5, with D possibly being TRBD1 or TRBD2 (6 bases each). Germline assignment: CDR1 GTSNPN and CDR2 SVGIG (reference sequence). Trimming left V 2 bases short and J 2 bases short, with 9 bases between. The CDR3 contains 13 residues. This CDR3 reads CAWSRGTQETQYF. Written as DNA, the CDR3 is TGTGCCTGGAGTCGCGGGACACAAGAGACCCAGTACTTC.

This chain joins TRBV5-1 and TRBJ2-5; D ambiguous. V lost 3 bases and J 1 base, leaving 7 bases between the germline ends. Germline V gene lookup returns CDR1 SGHRS and CDR2 YFSETQ. The CDR3 has 13 amino acids. The CDR3 sequence: CASSSGTQETQYF. The CDR3 bases are TGCGCCAGCAGCTCCGGCACCCAAGAGACCCAGTACTTC.

The CDR3 DNA reads TGTGCCAGCAGCGTAGGGACGGTTGACTGGTCCAGCACAGATACGCAGTATTTT. Encoded protein: CASSVGTVDWSSTDTQYF. This sequence joins TRBV9 and TRBJ2-3; no firm D call. The CDR3 totals 18 residues. V lost 0 bases to trimming and J lost 0 bases, with 17 bases between them. Per the germline V gene, CDR1 is SGDLS and CDR2 is YYNGEE.

The V call is TRBV4-1, the J call TRBJ2-7, with D unclear. The germline CDR1 and CDR2 sequences are MGHRA and YSYEKL. Trimming pared 0 bases from V and 6 bases from J, leaving 18 bases between. The CDR3 covers 16 residues. CDR3 sequence (DNA): TGCGCCAGCAGCCAAGAGCCCCGGCTAGTTTTCGGCGAGCAGTACTTC. Amino acid sequence: CASSQEPRLVFGEQYF.

This chain joins TRBV5-4 and TRBJ1-5; weak D call: TRBD1 (6 bases). The CDR3 loop spans 15 amino acids. Per germline, CDR1 SGHNT and CDR2 YYREEE (reference sequence). V lost 0 bases, J lost 4 bases, and 11 bases lay in between. Written as DNA, the CDR3 is TGTGCCAGCAGCTTGGATGGGGGCGGGAATCAGCCCCAGCATTTT. Its translation is CASSLDGGGNQPQHF.

Of note for this clone: Its ends do not fully match the called genes, so a read error is possible. V gene TRBV23-1 combines with J gene TRBJ2-7; the D gene is possibly TRBD1 (6 bases). TRBV23-1 counts as an open reading frame of uncertain function. The CDR3 spans 9 residues. The CDR3 here is CASVGTPAF. CDR3 DNA sequence: TGCGCCAGCGTTGGGACACCGGCGTTC.

This sequence joins TRBV21-1 and TRBJ2-7; the table's D call, TRBD2, was not checked against the DNA. TRBV21-1 is a pseudogene. The CDR3 runs to 15 residues. This CDR3 reads CASSEPGESTYEQYF. CDR3 in DNA: TGTGCCAGCAGCGAACCGGGTGAATCCACCTACGAGCAGTACTTC.

The chain couples TRBV30 to TRBJ1-6; D might be TRBD1 (5 bases). This CDR3 contains 12 residues. Germline V gives CDR1 GTSNPN, CDR2 SVGIG (reference sequence). Deletions cut 3 bases from V and 10 bases from J, with 10 bases between. CDR3 in amino acids: CAWRPGASPLHF. The CDR3 DNA follows: TGTGCCTGGAGACCCGGGGCATCACCCCTCCACTTT.